Each of the 9 T cell receptor beta chains below was sequenced from the same sample in a study of tumour-infiltrating T cells in Burkitt lymphoma. The protocol was immunoSEQ multiplex PCR, while the TCRdb copy is restricted to in-frame clones and leaves out a portion. The profile shows 45,000 to 60,000 clones, approximately 31% of them singletons. The sequenced sample consisted of tumor tissue. Receptor source: a human donor with Burkitt lymphoma.

This chain links TRBV6-1 with TRBJ1-6; 7 nucleotides line up with TRBD1. J gave up 9 bases and V 2 bases, and 4 bases lay outside the gene matches. Per germline, CDR1 MNHNS and CDR2 SASEGT. The CDR3 sequence is 14 residues long. CDR3 residues: CASSERQGGSPLHF. DNA for the CDR3: TGTGCCAGCAGTGAAAGACAGGGAGGTTCACCCCTCCACTTT.

The chain recombines TRBV20-1 with TRBJ1-6; tentative D call: TRBD1 (5 bases). Trimming pared 1 base from V and 16 bases from J, leaving 11 bases between. CDR3 length: 11 residues. Germline CDR1 reads DFQATT; CDR2 reads SNEGSKA (reference sequence). CDR3 loop: CSARVARVLHF. CDR3 coding DNA: TGCAGTGCTAGAGTGGCCAGGGTACTCCACTTT.

The genes are TRBV13 and TRBJ2-5; D is unclear. V lost 5 bases and J lost 4, with 8 bases in between. The CDR3 runs 12 residues. Germline CDR1 reads PRHDT; CDR2 reads FYEKMQ (reference sequence). CDR3 in DNA: TGTGCCAGCAGCCGCCGCCCAGAGACCCAGTACTTC. It yields the protein CASSRRPETQYF.

This chain links TRBV6-5 with TRBJ2-7; D tentatively fits TRBD1 or TRBD2 (5 bases each). The germline V and J ends were trimmed by 8 bases and 2 bases, with 13 bases remaining between them. CDR3 length: 13 amino acids. CDR1 is MNHEY, CDR2 SVGAGI, per germline. As DNA, the CDR3 is TGTGCCAGCCGCAGGGACCGAACCTACGAGCAGTACTTC. Its translation is CASRRDRTYEQYF.

The chain employs TRBV7-6 and TRBJ2-5, with a possible D match to TRBD2 (5 bases). V was shortened by 4 bases and J by 5 bases, with 11 bases between the two germline ends. Germline CDR1 and CDR2: SGHVS and FNYEAQ. This CDR3 is 13 amino acids long. The CDR3 bases are TGTGCCAGCAGCTCTTCGGAGGCGGAGACCCAGTACTTC. Translated: CASSSSEAETQYF.

The CDR3 is CASSPPGRGLMMNTEAFF. The DNA for the CDR3 is TGTGCCAGCTCACCCCCAGGGCGGGGGCTAATGATGAACACTGAAGCTTTCTTT. V is TRBV18 and J is TRBJ1-1; a weak D match, TRBD1 (6 bases). Per germline, CDR1 KGHSH and CDR2 LQKENI. Trimming took 3 bases from V and 0 from J, leaving 20 bases between them. The CDR3 consists of 18 residues.

This clone occurred a few times. V gene TRBV4-3 combines with J gene TRBJ2-2; unclear D gene. V lost 3 bases to trimming and J lost 6 bases, with 14 bases between them. CDR1 and CDR2 (germline): LGHNA, YSLEER. CDR3 length: 15 amino acids. The CDR3 is CASSQDLGVAGELFF. In DNA form, the CDR3 reads TGCGCCAGCAGCCAGGATCTAGGAGTCGCCGGGGAGCTGTTTTTT.

The chain recombines TRBV10-3 with TRBJ1-2; no clear D gene. V lost 4 bases to trimming and J lost 1 base, with 13 bases between them. Germline V gene data show CDR1 as ENHRY and CDR2 as SYGVKD. The CDR3 sequence is 15 residues long. The CDR3: CAISVEPSGNYGYTF. CDR3 DNA: TGTGCCATCAGTGTTGAACCAAGTGGTAACTATGGCTACACCTTC.

This clone has only a few counts. The V call is TRBV6-1, the J call TRBJ1-2, with TRBD1 matching over 9 bases. V shed 5 bases and J 8 bases; nucleotides not matched to a gene: 6. This CDR3 is 13 amino acids long. CDR1 and CDR2 from the germline V gene are MNHNS and SASEGT. CDR3 nucleotide sequence: TGTGCCAGCAGTTTTTCCGGGACAGGGGGCTACACCTTC. As protein: CASSFSGTGGYTF.